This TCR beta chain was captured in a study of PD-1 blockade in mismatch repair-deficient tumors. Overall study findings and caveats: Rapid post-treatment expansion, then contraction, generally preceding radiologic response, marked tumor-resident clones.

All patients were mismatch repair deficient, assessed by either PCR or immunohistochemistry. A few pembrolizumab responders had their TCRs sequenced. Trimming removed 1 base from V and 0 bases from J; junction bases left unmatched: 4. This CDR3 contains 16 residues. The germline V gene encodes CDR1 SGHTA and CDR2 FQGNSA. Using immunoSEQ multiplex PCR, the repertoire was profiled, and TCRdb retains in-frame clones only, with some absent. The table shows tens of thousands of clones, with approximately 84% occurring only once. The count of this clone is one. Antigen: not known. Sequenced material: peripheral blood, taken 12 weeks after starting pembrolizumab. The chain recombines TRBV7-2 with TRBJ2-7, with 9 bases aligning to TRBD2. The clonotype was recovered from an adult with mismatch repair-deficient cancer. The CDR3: CASSLDTLAGSYEQYF. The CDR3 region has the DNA TGTGCCAGCAGCTTAGATACACTAGCGGGCTCCTACGAGCAGTACTTC.